Listed below are T cell receptor beta chains from one sample, sequenced in a study of regulatory T cells in long-lasting Graves disease. MiXCR was run by TCRdb on the multiplex PCR reads, yielding one entry per CDR3 protein. Among around 500,000 distinct CDR3 sequences listed, about 12% were seen once. These data also formed part of another study, on T cells in Graves' hyperthyroidism and ophthalmopathy.

The specimen comprised peripheral blood mononuclear cells (PBMCs), sampled at new diagnosis, from a patient treated with antithyroid drugs. Receptors originate from a woman aged 30 to 39 with Graves disease. CDR3s include the opening cysteine and the closing phenylalanine or tryptophan. A D gene is named only where the DNA matches it firmly. Clone size appears in some rows only: once, few, many, or a class for an expanded clone.

TRBD1	TRBV6-1	many	TRBJ1-1	TGTGCCAGCAGCTGGACAGGGGGTAAAGTTGAAGCTTTCTTT	CASSWTGGKVEAFF
TRBD2	TRBV20-1	.	TRBJ2-1	TGCAGTGCTAGAGATTGGAGTAGCGGGACCTACAATGAGCAGTTCTTC	CSARDWSSGTYNEQFF
.	TRBV2	many	TRBJ2-5	TGTGCCGGCAGTTACAGGGTCTGGGAGACCCAGTACTTC	CAGSYRVWETQYF
TRBD1	TRBV5-1	.	TRBJ2-5	TGCGCCAGCAGCTTCGACCCGGGACAGGGGGGAGAGACCCAGTACTTC	CASSFDPGQGGETQYF
TRBD2	TRBV19	.	TRBJ2-1	TGTGCCAGTAGTATGGCTAATAGCGGGAGGGTCTTCTACAATGAGCAGTTCTTC	CASSMANSGRVFYNEQFF
TRBD2	TRBV5-1	few	TRBJ2-1	TGCGCCAGCAGATTGGTAGCGGGAGGGCGTGATGAGCAGTTCTTC	CASRLVAGGRDEQFF
TRBD2	TRBV19	many	TRBJ2-3	TGTGCCAGTAAAAGCGGGACTATCACAGATACGCAGTATTTT	CASKSGTITDTQYF
.	TRBV11-2	many	TRBJ2-2	TGTGCCAGCAGCCACCATAGTGCGAACACCGGGGAGCTGTTTTTT	CASSHHSANTGELFF
TRBD2	TRBV27	.	TRBJ2-3	TGTGCCAGCAGTTTTCCTTCTGAACGACTAGCGGGAAACACAGATACGCAGTATTTT	CASSFPSERLAGNTDTQYF
TRBD1	TRBV11-3	many	TRBJ2-5	TGTGCCAGCAGCCCGAGGGGGACAGAGGAGACCCAGTACTTC	CASSPRGTEETQYF
TRBD1	TRBV4-3	few	TRBJ2-7	TGCGCCAGCAGCCAACGACAGGGGGTCTCCTACGAGCAGTACTTC	CASSQRQGVSYEQYF
TRBD2	TRBV6-1	many	TRBJ2-1	TGTGCCGCGTGGGGACTAGCGGGAGGGCGACTTAACAATGAGCAGTTCTTC	CAAWGLAGGRLNNEQFF
TRBD2	TRBV12-3/TRBV12-4	.	TRBJ2-3	TGTGCCAGCAGTTTCTGGCTAGCGGGTGCAGATACGCAGTATTTT	CASSFWLAGADTQYF
.	TRBV4-1	few	TRBJ1-5	TGCGCCAGCAGCCAAGATGAGGGTCAGCCCCAGCATTTT	CASSQDEGQPQHF
TRBD1	TRBV20-1	many	TRBJ1-4	TGCAGTGCTAGGAGACAGGGGGCCCGTAATGAAAAACTGTTTTTT	CSARRQGARNEKLFF
.	TRBV7-8	many	TRBJ2-3	TGTGCCAGCAGCTTAGAGTGGTCCACAGATACGCAGTATTTT	CASSLEWSTDTQYF
TRBD1	TRBV24-1	few	TRBJ1-2	TGTGCCACCAGTGATCCAACAGGGGGCTATGGCTACACCTTC	CATSDPTGGYGYTF
.	TRBV10-3	many	TRBJ2-5	TGTGCCATCAGTGATTGGGACGCAGGAGAGACCCAGTACTTC	CAISDWDAGETQYF
TRBD2	TRBV5-1	.	TRBJ2-2	TGCGCCAGCAGCCCGACTAGCGGGTTATTCGGGGAGCTGTTTTTT	CASSPTSGLFGELFF
.	TRBV30	.	TRBJ1-1	TGTGCCTGGAGTGGCAGGGGTAAGGCAACTGAAGCTTTCTTT	CAWSGRGKATEAFF
TRBD1	TRBV2	few	TRBJ1-6	TGTGCCAGCGATAGGGACAGGGGCCAAGGGGCCCTCCACTTT	CASDRDRGQGALHF
TRBD2	TRBV11-2	.	TRBJ2-4	TGTGCCAGCAGCTCCGGAGAGACTAGCGGGAGGTGGGAAAACATTCAGTACTTC	CASSSGETSGRWENIQYF
.	TRBV29-1	.	TRBJ1-2	TGCAGCGCCCGAAGGGGAGGGGGTGGCTACACCTTC	CSARRGGGGYTF
TRBD1	TRBV16	.	TRBJ1-1	TGTGCCAGCAGCCAACCACCGGGACAGGGCTTTTTGGCTTTCTTT	CASSQPPGQGFLAFF